Below, 32 T cell receptor beta chains from the same sample are listed, as sequenced in a study of CD8+ T cells in alopecia areata. Treatment noted: oral pan-JAK inhibitor, 5-10 mg twice daily. Once RNA had been extracted, it was reverse transcribed into cDNA to act as the sequencing template. Data came from immunoSEQ multiplex PCR; TCRdb stores just in-frame clones and leaves some out. The sample has 170,000 or so clones; roughly 65% are singletons. The input for sequencing was CD4+ T cells sorted from blood, taken at week 4, from a patient treated with tofacitinib. The receptor set was obtained from a human donor with alopecia areata.

This chain links TRBV5-1 with TRBJ2-3; 10 nucleotides line up with TRBD2. Germline values: CDR1 SGHRS, CDR2 YFSETQ. This CDR3 comprises 15 residues. Trimming removed 2 bases from V and 1 base from J; junction bases left unmatched: 1. CDR3 nucleotide sequence: TGCGCCAGCAGCTTCGGGACTAGCGGCACAGATACGCAGTATTTT. Amino acid sequence: CASSFGTSGTDTQYF.

V and J are TRBV29-1 and TRBJ2-3, with 8 positions matching TRBD1. CDR1 SQVTM and CDR2 ANQGSEA come from the germline V gene. V lost 2 bases to trimming and J lost 8 bases; unmatched junction nucleotides: 9. The CDR3 covers 14 residues. CDR3 sequence (DNA): TGCAGCGTTGAACCGGACAGGGACACCGTTACGCAGTATTTT. It is translated as CSVEPDRDTVTQYF.

Here the CDR3 DNA reads TGCGCCAGTTCGTCGGAAGGGGTCGGCTATGGCTACACCTTC. Translating gives CASSSEGVGYGYTF. The gene calls are TRBV5-1 and TRBJ1-2, with D possibly matching TRBD1 (5 bases). Trimming stripped 8 bases from V and 4 bases from J, with 18 bases between. This CDR3 has 14 residues. Germline V CDR1 and CDR2: SGHRS, YFSETQ.

This chain joins TRBV18 and TRBJ2-7; 7 nucleotides agree with TRBD1. CDR1 and CDR2 (germline): KGHSH, LQKENI. V lost 0 bases and J lost 3; bases outside the gene matches: 8. This CDR3 has 16 residues. The CDR3 protein is CASSPPGSNRGYEQYF. The CDR3 DNA reads as TGTGCCAGCTCACCACCAGGAAGTAACAGGGGCTACGAGCAGTACTTC.

This clone was found once. This chain uses TRBV5-6 with TRBJ1-1; D not resolved. The germline CDR1 and CDR2 sequences are SGHDT and YYEEEE. V lost 6 bases and J lost 3, with 18 bases in between. This CDR3 is built from 15 residues. The CDR3 bases are TGTGCCAGCACCGGAGATCCGGGTCGACACACTGAAGCTTTCTTT. This sequence encodes CASTGDPGRHTEAFF. The full variable domain, in which reference TRBV5-6 and TRBJ1-1 provide the parts outside the CDR3, is DAGVTQSPTHLIKTRGQQVTLRCSPKSGHDTVSWYQQALGQGPQFIFQYYEEEERQRGNFPDRFSGHQFPNYSSELNVNALLLGDSALYLCASTGDPGRHTEAFFGQGTRLTVV.

This sequence joins TRBV30 and TRBJ1-5; no reliable D call. The CDR3 is made up of 16 amino acids. Trimming took off 4 bases at V and 7 bases at J, with 23 bases between the two ends. Germline V gene sequence: CDR1 GTSNPN, CDR2 SVGIG (reference sequence). CDR3 loop: CAWTPVGLRDRQPQHF. The CDR3 DNA is TGTGCCTGGACCCCCGTCGGCTTAAGAGACCGGCAGCCCCAGCATTTT.

This clone was recorded a few times. The V call is TRBV7-2, the J call TRBJ2-5; D is unresolved. Germline CDR1 is SGHTA and CDR2 is FQGNSA. V was cut by 2 bases and J by 9 bases, with 16 bases left in between. The CDR3 consists of 14 residues. CDR3: CASSLTVLYRAQYF. In nucleotides, the CDR3 is TGTGCCAGCAGCTTAACGGTCCTTTACAGAGCCCAGTACTTC.

The chain combines TRBV30 with TRBJ1-2, with 8 bases that match TRBD1. The CDR3 is 13 amino acids. The V gene's germline CDR1 is GTSNPN and CDR2 SVGIG (reference sequence). The junction had 7 bases not matched to a gene; V was cut back by 3 bases and J by 7 bases. CDR3 sequence: CAWSADREGGYTF. CDR3 coding DNA: TGTGCCTGGAGCGCGGACAGGGAGGGTGGCTACACCTTC.

This clone has more than one count but fewer than ten. This CDR3 is CASSTRQGRDEQYF. CDR3 nucleotides: TGTGCCAGCAGCACAAGGCAGGGGCGGGACGAGCAGTACTTC. The rearrangement joins TRBV7-9 to TRBJ2-7; D perhaps matches TRBD1 (6 bases). This CDR3 contains 14 residues. Trimming took 5 bases from V and 5 from J, leaving 16 bases between them. The germline V gene has CDR1 SEHNR and CDR2 FQNEAQ (reference sequence).

The sample holds a few counts of this clone. The same CDR3 also results from other DNA sequences found in this sample. The chain employs TRBV6-6 and TRBJ2-7, with D hard to call. Between the trimmed V and J ends, which lost 0 bases and 3 bases, there was a span of 3 bases. In germline, CDR1 is MNHNY, CDR2 SVGAGI (reference sequence). CDR3 size: 12 residues. The CDR3 DNA reads TGTGCCAGCAGTTACTCCAGCTACGAGCAGTACTTC. This codes for CASSYSSYEQYF.

The V call is TRBV6-5, the J call TRBJ1-1, with unresolved D. Trimming shortened V by 2 bases and J by 14 bases, and 15 bases separated the two germline ends. Germline V lookup: CDR1 MNHEY, CDR2 SVGAGI. The CDR3 has 12 amino acids. CDR3 DNA: TGTGCCAGCAGTTACGGGGATACGATATCCTTCTTT. It codes for CASSYGDTISFF.

This chain links TRBV15 with TRBJ2-5; D may correspond to TRBD1 or TRBD2 (5 bases each). Germline V CDR1 and CDR2: LNHNV, YYDKDF (reference sequence). V dropped 3 bases and J dropped 5 bases, with 16 bases sitting between them. The CDR3 totals 15 residues. This CDR3 is CATSRGPEERETQYF. The DNA for the CDR3 is TGTGCCACCAGCAGGGGACCGGAGGAGAGGGAGACCCAGTACTTC.

The chain uses TRBV7-8 and TRBJ2-7; D not certain. The CDR3 has 13 amino acids. V was cut by 5 bases and J by 0 bases, with 8 bases left in between. CDR1 is SGHVS, CDR2 FQNEAQ, per germline. For the CDR3, the DNA is TGTGCCAGCAGCCAGAGATACTCCTACGAGCAGTACTTC. The encoded protein is CASSQRYSYEQYF.

The chain couples TRBV18 to TRBJ2-3; 10 bases match TRBD1. This CDR3 has 18 amino acids. Germline V lookup: CDR1 KGHSH, CDR2 LQKENI. V lost 1 base to trimming and J lost 4 bases; unmatched junction nucleotides: 11. This chain's CDR3 is CASSPLVTGTGAADTQYF. The CDR3 nucleotides read TGTGCCAGCTCACCACTCGTCACCGGGACAGGGGCCGCAGATACGCAGTATTTT.

The rearrangement links TRBV25-1 to TRBJ1-1; no definite D call. Germline values: CDR1 MGHDK, CDR2 SYGVNS. The CDR3 sequence is 14 residues long. The germline V and J ends were trimmed by 4 bases and 5 bases, with 14 bases remaining between them. This chain's CDR3 is CASSVEGARTEAFF. The CDR3 nucleotides are TGTGCCAGCAGTGTGGAGGGCGCGCGGACTGAAGCTTTCTTT.

In DNA form, the CDR3 reads TGTGCCAGCAGTGAATATTCCGGGGGGACGGGATACGAGCAGTACTTC. Translation gives CASSEYSGGTGYEQYF. The chain recombines TRBV25-1 with TRBJ2-7; TRBD2 matches 7 bases. CDR1 and CDR2 from the germline V gene are MGHDK and SYGVNS. The CDR3 has 16 residues. V lost 0 bases to trimming and J lost 4 bases; unmatched junction nucleotides: 9.

The V call is TRBV4-1, the J call TRBJ1-2, with a tentative D call TRBD1 (6 bases). Trimming stripped 0 bases from V and 5 bases from J, with 16 bases between. The V gene's germline CDR1 is MGHRA and CDR2 YSYEKL. This CDR3 has 16 amino acids. Written as DNA, the CDR3 is TGCGCCAGCAGCCAAGATTTGGCAGGGGCGTTTTATGGCTACACCTTC. It is translated as CASSQDLAGAFYGYTF.

This clone has just one count. The chain is built from TRBV6-1 and TRBJ2-7; D is uncertain. The CDR3 sequence is 12 residues long. The V gene lost 7 bases and the J gene lost 3 bases, with 10 bases spanning the gap. CDR1 MNHNS and CDR2 SASEGT come from the germline V gene. Written as DNA, the CDR3 is TGTGCCAGCACCCCGACATTCTACGAGCAGTACTTC. It translates to CASTPTFYEQYF.

CDR3 sequence (DNA): TGTGCCAGCAGCCGAGACGGGGCGGGCAATCAGCCCCAGCATTTT. Amino acid sequence: CASSRDGAGNQPQHF. The chain employs TRBV5-6 and TRBJ1-5; D perhaps matches TRBD1 (5 bases). CDR1 and CDR2 from the germline V gene are SGHDT and YYEEEE. V was cut by 4 bases and J by 2 bases, with 13 bases left in between. CDR3 length: 15 residues.

This clone was detected only once. This sequence joins TRBV4-3 and TRBJ2-7, with 10 nucleotides matching TRBD2. Germline trimming cut 4 bases from V and 7 bases from J; bases unmatched to any gene: 7. Germline V lookup: CDR1 LGHNA, CDR2 YSLEER. The CDR3 is made up of 14 amino acids. This CDR3 is CASSLTGTSVEQYF. The CDR3 DNA reads as TGCGCCAGCAGCCTGACCGGGACTAGCGTAGAGCAGTACTTC.

CDR3 sequence reads: CASSPGTGLPEAFF. Here the CDR3 DNA reads TGTGCCAGCAGCCCCGGGACAGGGTTGCCTGAAGCTTTCTTT. The gene calls are TRBV5-4 and TRBJ1-1, with TRBD1 matching over 9 bases. The germline gives CDR1 SGHNT, CDR2 YYREEE (reference sequence). This CDR3 has 14 residues. Germline trimming cut 4 bases from V and 6 bases from J; bases unmatched to any gene: 7.

The CDR3 DNA reads TGTGCCAGCAGCGCCCGGGGGTACCAAGAGACCCAGTACTTC. Amino acid sequence: CASSARGYQETQYF. The chain joins TRBV7-2 to TRBJ2-5, with TRBD2 as a possible D gene (6 bases). CDR1 is SGHTA and CDR2 is FQGNSA in the germline V gene. The CDR3 totals 14 residues. Trimming removed 5 bases from V and 0 bases from J, with 10 bases in between.

This clone was seen a handful of times. The chain links TRBV5-1 to TRBJ1-6, with D maybe TRBD1 (6 bases). This CDR3 region has 14 residues. CDR1 and CDR2 from the germline V gene are SGHRS and YFSETQ. V was clipped by 3 bases and J by 6 bases, with 10 bases between them. For the CDR3, the DNA is TGCGCCAGCAGCTCCCTGGGGGCTAATTCACCCCTCCACTTT. Its protein product is CASSSLGANSPLHF. Using reference TRBV5-1 and TRBJ1-6 for the parts outside the CDR3, the full variable domain is KAGVTQTPRYLIKTRGQQVTLSCSPISGHRSVSWYQQTPGQGLQFLFEYFSETQRNKGNFPGRFSGRQFSNSRSEMNVSTLELGDSALYLCASSSLGANSPLHFGNGTRLTVT.

J is TRBJ2-1 and V is TRBV6-6; the D is unclear. The ends were cut back, 6 bases at V and 3 bases at J, with 9 bases in the middle. Germline V gives CDR1 MNHNY, CDR2 SVGAGI (reference sequence). This CDR3 has 13 residues. This chain's CDR3 is CASSQEGYNEQFF. The CDR3, as DNA: TGTGCCAGCAGCCAAGAAGGCTACAATGAGCAGTTCTTC.

V gene TRBV5-6 combines with J gene TRBJ2-1; D uncertain. The CDR3 is 11 amino acids. The V and J ends lost 2 bases and 8 bases respectively, with 5 bases between them. Looked up from germline, CDR1 is SGHDT and CDR2 is YYEEEE. The CDR3 nucleotides are TGTGCCAGCAGCTTTGTAGATGAGCAGTTCTTC. This codes for CASSFVDEQFF.

This clone turned up a few times. The chain recombines TRBV29-1 with TRBJ2-3; maybe TRBD1 (8 bases). Germline values: CDR1 SQVTM, CDR2 ANQGSEA. V shed 7 bases and J shed 0 bases, with 17 bases lying between them. The CDR3 sequence is 15 residues long. CDR3 DNA: TGCAGCGCAGGGAGGGACAGGTCTAGCACAGATACGCAGTATTTT. As protein: CSAGRDRSSTDTQYF.

There are a few counts of this clone. The V and J genes are TRBV5-1 and TRBJ1-1; D is unresolved. CDR3 length equals 11 residues. The germline gives CDR1 SGHRS, CDR2 YFSETQ. The V end lost 0 bases, the J end lost 6 bases, and 3 bases lay between the germline ends. This CDR3 is CASSLGSEAFF. CDR3 DNA sequence: TGCGCCAGCAGCTTGGGGTCTGAAGCTTTCTTT.

The V gene is TRBV30, the J gene TRBJ2-2; perhaps D is TRBD1 or TRBD2 (5 bases each). V lost 7 bases, J lost 6 bases, and 9 bases lay in between. Germline CDR1 GTSNPN, CDR2 SVGIG (reference sequence). The CDR3 sequence is 11 residues long. Here the CDR3 reads CASRGAGELFF. For the CDR3, the DNA is TGTGCCTCAAGGGGAGCCGGGGAGCTGTTTTTT.

This chain joins TRBV7-6 and TRBJ1-6; D is unclear. V was pared by 0 bases and J by 7 bases, with 7 bases between. The germline gives CDR1 SGHVS, CDR2 FNYEAQ. This CDR3 contains 14 residues. The CDR3 region is CASSLAPGNSPLHF. CDR3 sequence (DNA): TGTGCCAGCAGCTTAGCGCCAGGCAATTCACCCCTCCACTTT.

Notes on this clone: The same CDR3 is also encoded by other DNA sequences in this sample. The gene calls are TRBV30 and TRBJ1-1; D ambiguous. The V gene's germline CDR1 is GTSNPN and CDR2 SVGIG (reference sequence). This CDR3 has 14 residues. Trimming cost V 2 bases and J 0 bases, with 10 bases left between them. Written as DNA, the CDR3 is TGTGCCTGGAGTCCAGACGGAGTGAACACTGAAGCTTTCTTT. Its translation is CAWSPDGVNTEAFF.

In this sample, this clone turned up a few times. The V and J genes are TRBV12-5 and TRBJ2-5; D is undetermined. Germline lookup yields CDR1 LGHNT and CDR2 FRNRAP. Trimming took 3 bases from V and 7 from J, leaving 12 bases between them. The CDR3 has 13 residues. CDR3 amino acids: CASGFSLSGTQYF. CDR3 nucleotides: TGTGCTAGTGGTTTCAGCCTTTCTGGGACCCAGTACTTC.

This chain links TRBV29-1 with TRBJ2-1; D remains ambiguous. This CDR3 spans 11 amino acids. In germline, CDR1 is SQVTM, CDR2 ANQGSEA. V was cut by 7 bases and J by 5 bases, with 9 bases left in between. Written as DNA, the CDR3 is TGCAGCGGGTTAGGGCACAATGAGCAGTTCTTC. Its protein is CSGLGHNEQFF.